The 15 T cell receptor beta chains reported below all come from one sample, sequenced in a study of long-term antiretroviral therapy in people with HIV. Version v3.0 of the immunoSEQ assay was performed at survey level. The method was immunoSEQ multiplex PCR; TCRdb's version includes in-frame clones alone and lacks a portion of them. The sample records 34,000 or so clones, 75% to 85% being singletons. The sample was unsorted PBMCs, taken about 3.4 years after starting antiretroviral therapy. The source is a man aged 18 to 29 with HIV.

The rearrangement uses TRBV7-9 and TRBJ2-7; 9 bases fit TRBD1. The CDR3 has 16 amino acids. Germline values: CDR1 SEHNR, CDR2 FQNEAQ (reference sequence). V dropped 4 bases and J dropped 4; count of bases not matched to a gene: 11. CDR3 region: CASSSSAADRGYEQYF. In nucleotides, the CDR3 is TGTGCCAGCAGCTCATCAGCAGCGGACAGGGGATACGAGCAGTACTTC.

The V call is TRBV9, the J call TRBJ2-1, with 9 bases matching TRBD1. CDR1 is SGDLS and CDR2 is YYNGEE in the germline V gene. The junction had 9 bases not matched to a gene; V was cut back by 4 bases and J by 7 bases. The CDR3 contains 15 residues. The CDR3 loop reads CASSPYEQGANEQFF. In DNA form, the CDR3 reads TGTGCCAGCAGCCCCTACGAACAGGGGGCGAATGAGCAGTTCTTC.

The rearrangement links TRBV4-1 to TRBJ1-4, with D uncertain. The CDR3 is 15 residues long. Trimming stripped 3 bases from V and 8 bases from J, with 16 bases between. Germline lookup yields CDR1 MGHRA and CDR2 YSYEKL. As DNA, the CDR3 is TGCGCCAGCAGCCAGTCCCCCCCTATAGGGGAAAAACTGTTTTTT. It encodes CASSQSPPIGEKLFF.

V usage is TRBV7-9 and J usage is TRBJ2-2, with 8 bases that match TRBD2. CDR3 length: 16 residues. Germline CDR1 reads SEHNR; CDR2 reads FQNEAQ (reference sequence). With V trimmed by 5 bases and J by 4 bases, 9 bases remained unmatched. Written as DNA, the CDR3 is TGTGCCAGCAGCGGCAGGGGACTAGATCTCACCGGGGAGCTGTTTTTT. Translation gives CASSGRGLDLTGELFF.

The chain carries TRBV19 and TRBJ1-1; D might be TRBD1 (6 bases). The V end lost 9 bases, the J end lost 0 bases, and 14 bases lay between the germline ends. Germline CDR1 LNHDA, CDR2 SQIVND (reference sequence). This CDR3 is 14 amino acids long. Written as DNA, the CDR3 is TGTGCCAGCCAACAGGGACCCATGAACACTGAAGCTTTCTTT. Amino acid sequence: CASQQGPMNTEAFF.

The CDR3 nucleotides are TGTGCCAGCAGGATCCCGGGACAGGGACCCTACGAGCAGTACTTC. Its translation: CASRIPGQGPYEQYF. The chain recombines TRBV7-8 with TRBJ2-7, with TRBD1 matching over 9 bases. Germline V lookup: CDR1 SGHVS, CDR2 FQNEAQ. J gave up 2 bases and V 6 bases, and 8 bases lay outside the gene matches. The CDR3 contains 15 residues. Filled out from reference TRBV7-8 and TRBJ2-7, the complete variable domain reads GAGVSQSPRYKVAKRGQDVALRCDPISGHVSLFWYQQALGQGPEFLTYFQNEAQLDKSGLPSDRFFAERPEGSVSTLKIQRTQQEDSAVYLCASRIPGQGPYEQYFGPGTRLTVT.

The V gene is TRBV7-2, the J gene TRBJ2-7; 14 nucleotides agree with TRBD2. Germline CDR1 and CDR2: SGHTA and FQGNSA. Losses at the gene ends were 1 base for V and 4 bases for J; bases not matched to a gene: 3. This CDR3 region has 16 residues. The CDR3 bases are TGTGCCAGCAGCTTAGAGGGGACTAGCGGGAGATACGAGCAGTACTTC. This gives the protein CASSLEGTSGRYEQYF.

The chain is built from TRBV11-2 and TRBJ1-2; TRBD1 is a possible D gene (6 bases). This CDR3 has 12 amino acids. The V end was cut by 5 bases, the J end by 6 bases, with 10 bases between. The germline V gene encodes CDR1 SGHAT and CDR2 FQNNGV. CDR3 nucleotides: TGTGCCAGCAGCCGGACAGATGATGGCTACACCTTC. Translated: CASSRTDDGYTF.

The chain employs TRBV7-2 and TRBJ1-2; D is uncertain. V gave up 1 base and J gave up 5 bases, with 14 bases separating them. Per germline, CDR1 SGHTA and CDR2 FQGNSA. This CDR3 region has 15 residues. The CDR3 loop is CASSLDSRSPYGYTF. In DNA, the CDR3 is TGTGCCAGCAGCTTAGACAGTCGCTCACCATATGGCTACACCTTC.

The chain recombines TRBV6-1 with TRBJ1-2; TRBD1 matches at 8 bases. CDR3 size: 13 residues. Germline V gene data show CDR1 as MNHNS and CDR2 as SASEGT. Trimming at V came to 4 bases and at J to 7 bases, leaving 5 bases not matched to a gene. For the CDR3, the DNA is TGTGCCAGCAGTGTAAAGGACAGGGTTGGCTACACCTTC. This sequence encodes CASSVKDRVGYTF.

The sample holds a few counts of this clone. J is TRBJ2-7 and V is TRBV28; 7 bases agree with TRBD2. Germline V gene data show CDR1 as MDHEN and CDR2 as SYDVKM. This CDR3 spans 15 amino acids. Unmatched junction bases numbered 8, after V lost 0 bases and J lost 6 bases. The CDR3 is CASSLWTEGRGEQYF. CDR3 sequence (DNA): TGTGCCAGCAGTTTATGGACGGAAGGGAGGGGCGAGCAGTACTTC.

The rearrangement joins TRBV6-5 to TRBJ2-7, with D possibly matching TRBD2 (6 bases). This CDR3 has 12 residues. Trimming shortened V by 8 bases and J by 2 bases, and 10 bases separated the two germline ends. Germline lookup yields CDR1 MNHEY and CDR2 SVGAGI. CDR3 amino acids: CASFSGTYEQYF. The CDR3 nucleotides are TGTGCCAGCTTTAGCGGTACCTACGAGCAGTACTTC.

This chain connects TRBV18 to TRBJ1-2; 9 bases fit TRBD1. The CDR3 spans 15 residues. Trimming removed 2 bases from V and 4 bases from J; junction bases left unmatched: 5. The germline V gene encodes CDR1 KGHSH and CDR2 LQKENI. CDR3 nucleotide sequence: TGTGCCAGCTCACCAATGGGACAGGGACGCTATGGCTACACCTTC. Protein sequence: CASSPMGQGRYGYTF.

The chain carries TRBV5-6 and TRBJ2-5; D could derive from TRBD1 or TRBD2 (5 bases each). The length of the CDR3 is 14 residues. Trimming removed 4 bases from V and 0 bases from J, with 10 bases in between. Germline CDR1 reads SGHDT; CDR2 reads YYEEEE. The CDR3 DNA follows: TGTGCCAGCAGCCGACGGGGCTACCAAGAGACCCAGTACTTC. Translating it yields CASSRRGYQETQYF.

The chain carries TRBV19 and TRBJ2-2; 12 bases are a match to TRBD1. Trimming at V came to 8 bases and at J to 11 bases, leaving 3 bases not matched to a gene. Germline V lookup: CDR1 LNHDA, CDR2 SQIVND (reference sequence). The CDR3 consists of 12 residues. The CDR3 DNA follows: TGTGCCAGTGGAGGGACAGGGGGCGAGCTGTTTTTT. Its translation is CASGGTGGELFF.